This T cell receptor beta chain was obtained from a study of T cell responses to AZD1222 COVID-19 vaccine. TCRdb keeps only in-frame clones here, not all; method: immunoSEQ multiplex PCR. The sample shows about 97,000 clones, around 87% of them seen only once. A remark on this clone: Its antigen is currently unknown.

The study, taken as a whole, reports: Nearly half of spike-specific TCRs reportedly target unmutated variant regions. Only a handful of AZD1222 recipients were seropositive at baseline. Donors were mostly white British, more females; clonal diversity possibly underestimated.

The sample was peripheral blood, taken on day 0 of AZD1222 vaccination. This receptor was obtained from an adult in good health.

The CDR3 sequence is CASSPKPPMSTDTQYF. Written as DNA, the CDR3 is TGTGCCAGTAGCCCGAAACCCCCGATGAGCACAGATACGCAGTATTTT. The rearrangement links TRBV19 to TRBJ2-3, with D hard to call. Germline CDR1 is LNHDA and CDR2 is SQIVND (reference sequence). The V end lost 6 bases, the J end lost 0 bases, and 16 bases lay between the germline ends. This CDR3 is 16 amino acids long.